These 30 T cell receptor beta chains share one sample of origin, sequenced in a study of blood T cell repertoires in COVID-19. Sequencing used immunoSEQ multiplex PCR; TCRdb keeps in-frame clones, though not all of them. The sample lists 250,000 or so clones, about 85% occurring once. Sequenced material: PBMCs or T cells enriched from blood (not recorded which). Receptor source: a young man who had recovered from COVID-19.

This clone was seen a single time. J is TRBJ2-1 and V is TRBV7-7, with 9 bases lining up with TRBD1. After removal of 10 bases from V and 7 bases from J, the junction contained 14 bases not matched to a gene. In germline, CDR1 is SSHAT, CDR2 FNYEAQ (reference sequence). The CDR3 extends over 15 amino acids. The CDR3: CATGQGEGVGNEQFF. The CDR3, as DNA: TGTGCCACGGGACAGGGCGAGGGAGTGGGTAATGAGCAGTTCTTC.

This clone was counted only a few times. V is TRBV7-9 and J is TRBJ1-5, with D unclear. V dropped 5 bases and J dropped 7 bases, with 12 bases sitting between them. The CDR3 spans 13 residues. In germline, CDR1 is SEHNR, CDR2 FQNEAQ (reference sequence). The CDR3 region has the DNA TGTGCCAGCAGCGCAGGCATTGGGCAGCCCCAGCATTTT. Its protein is CASSAGIGQPQHF.

The chain employs TRBV27 and TRBJ1-2; unclear D gene. The V end lost 5 bases, the J end lost 5 bases, and 12 bases lay between the germline ends. The CDR3 covers 13 residues. Germline CDR1 and CDR2: MNHEY and SMNVEV (reference sequence). The CDR3 sequence: CASSRPRGYGYTF. CDR3 coding DNA: TGTGCCAGCAGTCGGCCGCGAGGATATGGCTACACCTTC.

This sequence joins TRBV5-5 and TRBJ1-2; D not resolved. In germline, CDR1 is SGHKS, CDR2 YYEKEE (reference sequence). Trimming left V 1 base short and J 1 base short, with 11 bases between. This CDR3 has 15 amino acids. Here the CDR3 reads CASSLITEINYGYTF. The CDR3 DNA follows: TGTGCCAGCAGCTTGATAACAGAGATTAACTATGGCTACACCTTC.

This chain uses TRBV28 with TRBJ1-5, with 9 positions matching TRBD1. With V trimmed by 2 bases and J by 4 bases, 3 bases remained unmatched. The germline gives CDR1 MDHEN, CDR2 SYDVKM. The CDR3 consists of 15 residues. CDR3 loop: CASSLDGTGNQPQHF. DNA for the CDR3: TGTGCCAGCAGTTTAGATGGGACAGGGAATCAGCCCCAGCATTTT.

J is TRBJ1-2 and V is TRBV18, with 7 bases identical to TRBD1. CDR3 length: 13 residues. Germline V gene lookup returns CDR1 KGHSH and CDR2 LQKENI. Trimming took 5 bases from V and 3 from J; bases not matched to a gene: 3. DNA for the CDR3: TGTGCCAGCTCAACAGGACAGGACTATGGCTACACCTTC. Translating gives CASSTGQDYGYTF.

The chain couples TRBV5-1 to TRBJ1-5; D perhaps matches TRBD1 (5 bases). The V gene lost 0 bases and the J gene lost 4 bases, with 8 bases spanning the gap. The CDR3 has 14 residues. CDR1 and CDR2 from the germline V gene are SGHRS and YFSETQ. The CDR3 region is CASSLGAGNQPQHF. The CDR3 bases are TGCGCCAGCAGCTTGGGGGCAGGGAATCAGCCCCAGCATTTT.

The V gene is TRBV6-5, the J gene TRBJ1-5; 11 bases agree with TRBD1. The CDR3 extends over 16 amino acids. Germline CDR1 is MNHEY and CDR2 is SVGAGI. Trimming cost V 0 bases and J 6 bases; bases outside gene matches: 4. Here the CDR3 reads CASSYSRTGGGQPQHF. CDR3 in DNA: TGTGCCAGCAGTTACTCCAGGACAGGGGGCGGTCAGCCCCAGCATTTT.

As DNA, the CDR3 is TGTGCCAGCAGTGAAAGGGAGGACGAAGAGCAGTACTTC. This codes for CASSEREDEEQYF. The rearrangement links TRBV6-1 to TRBJ2-7; D possibly corresponds to TRBD2 (6 bases). CDR3 length: 13 residues. From germline, CDR1 is MNHNS and CDR2 SASEGT. V gave up 2 bases and J gave up 7 bases, with 12 bases separating them.

This rearrangement joins TRBV30 to TRBJ1-1; no clear D gene. Germline V gives CDR1 GTSNPN, CDR2 SVGIG (reference sequence). Trimming pared 4 bases from V and 5 bases from J, leaving 14 bases between. The CDR3 extends over 13 amino acids. CDR3 bases: TGTGCCTGGAATCGGGGATCGGTTACTGAAGCTTTCTTT. This sequence encodes CAWNRGSVTEAFF.

V is TRBV9 and J is TRBJ2-2; 9 positions match TRBD1. Germline CDR1 and CDR2: SGDLS and YYNGEE. V trimming: 3 bases; J trimming: 2 bases; junction bases outside the gene matches: 11. The CDR3 loop spans 18 amino acids. The CDR3 here is CASSAPTGTGSNTGELFF. CDR3 DNA: TGTGCCAGCAGCGCCCCAACCGGGACAGGGAGTAACACCGGGGAGCTGTTTTTT.

This clone was seen a few times. The genes are TRBV7-2 and TRBJ1-1, with 11 nucleotides matching TRBD1. Germline-derived CDR1 and CDR2 are SGHTA and FQGNSA. Trimming removed 0 bases from V and 4 bases from J; junction bases left unmatched: 1. The CDR3 sequence is 15 residues long. In DNA form, the CDR3 reads TGTGCCAGCAGCTTAGCGGGGACAGGGGGCACTGAAGCTTTCTTT. It is translated as CASSLAGTGGTEAFF. Combining the CDR3 with reference TRBV7-2 and TRBJ1-1 gives the whole variable domain GAGVSQSPSNKVTEKGKDVELRCDPISGHTALYWYRQSLGQGLEFLIYFQGNSAPDKSGLPSDRFSAERTGGSVSTLTIQRTQQEDSAVYLCASSLAGTGGTEAFFGQGTRLTVV.

The chain combines TRBV30 with TRBJ1-2; D perhaps matches TRBD1 (6 bases). CDR1 and CDR2 (germline): GTSNPN, SVGIG (reference sequence). The CDR3 is 13 residues long. V was pared by 8 bases and J by 4 bases, with 17 bases between. The CDR3 here is CAGDSTGTYGYTF. The CDR3 nucleotides read TGTGCCGGGGACTCAACAGGGACCTATGGCTACACCTTC.

V and J are TRBV6-5 and TRBJ1-2, with TRBD1 matching 11 bases. Germline CDR1 is MNHEY and CDR2 is SVGAGI. V lost 4 bases to trimming and J lost 5 bases; unmatched junction nucleotides: 9. The CDR3 has 16 residues. CDR3 in DNA: TGTGCCAGCAGTTCTGTCGATGGGACAGGGGGATATGGCTACACCTTC. Protein sequence: CASSSVDGTGGYGYTF.

This chain connects TRBV5-1 to TRBJ1-4, with a tentative D call TRBD1 (5 bases). The V end lost 2 bases, the J end lost 8 bases, and 13 bases lay between the germline ends. This CDR3 has 14 residues. Germline V gives CDR1 SGHRS, CDR2 YFSETQ. The chain's CDR3 is CASSFNTRGEKLFF. The CDR3 region has the DNA TGCGCCAGCAGCTTCAACACTCGGGGGGAAAAACTGTTTTTT.

This clone was seen more than once but under ten times. This chain links TRBV27 with TRBJ1-6, with D possibly matching TRBD1 (5 bases). The germline gives CDR1 MNHEY, CDR2 SMNVEV (reference sequence). The CDR3 is made up of 17 amino acids. Trimming shortened V by 3 bases and J by 7 bases, and 19 bases separated the two germline ends. In DNA form, the CDR3 reads TGTGCCAGCAGTTTTAAGGGCGGGGGGACCCTCAATTCACCCCTCCACTTT. It is translated as CASSFKGGGTLNSPLHF.

This chain links TRBV28 with TRBJ2-7; 8 bases agree with TRBD1. CDR1 is MDHEN, CDR2 SYDVKM, per germline. V was clipped by 4 bases and J by 3 bases; unmatched bases: 8. The CDR3 spans 15 residues. CDR3 amino acids: CASSSPGTGSYEQYF. The CDR3 DNA reads as TGTGCCAGCAGTTCCCCCGGGACAGGCAGCTACGAGCAGTACTTC.

The rearrangement joins TRBV27 to TRBJ1-2; the D is unclear. V was shortened by 5 bases and J by 5 bases, with 9 bases between the two germline ends. The germline CDR1 and CDR2 sequences are MNHEY and SMNVEV (reference sequence). CDR3 length equals 12 residues. CDR3 sequence (DNA): TGTGCCAGCAGTCCAGACAATTATGGCTACACCTTC. It codes for CASSPDNYGYTF.

The chain is built from TRBV19 and TRBJ1-5; D may be TRBD1 (6 bases). Trimming pared 7 bases from V and 4 bases from J, leaving 14 bases between. CDR1 is LNHDA, CDR2 SQIVND, per germline (reference sequence). The CDR3 runs to 14 residues. The CDR3 region is CASNKRDTNQPQHF. The CDR3 DNA reads TGTGCCAGTAATAAACGGGACACAAATCAGCCCCAGCATTTT.

The V call is TRBV24-1, the J call TRBJ2-2, with D possibly being TRBD1 (5 bases). Trimming left V 5 bases short and J 3 bases short, with 9 bases between. This CDR3 region has 14 residues. The V gene's germline CDR1 is KGHDR and CDR2 SFDVKD. The CDR3 nucleotides read TGTGCCACCAGTGGAGACAGTTACACCGGGGAGCTGTTTTTT. As protein: CATSGDSYTGELFF.

The genes are TRBV19 and TRBJ1-5; 8 nucleotides agree with TRBD1. V gave up 1 base and J gave up 2 bases; unmatched junction bases: 10. This CDR3 is built from 18 residues. Germline assignment: CDR1 LNHDA and CDR2 SQIVND (reference sequence). This chain's CDR3 is CASSIGGRGQVGNQPQHF. The CDR3 nucleotides are TGTGCCAGTAGTATAGGAGGCAGGGGGCAAGTAGGCAATCAGCCCCAGCATTTT.

The genes are TRBV5-1 and TRBJ1-6; unclear D gene. CDR3 length: 14 residues. Germline values: CDR1 SGHRS, CDR2 YFSETQ. V lost 1 base and J lost 5, with 7 bases in between. The chain's CDR3 is CASSLSPDNSPLHF. Written as DNA, the CDR3 is TGCGCCAGCAGCTTGTCCCCAGATAATTCACCCCTCCACTTT.

The chain combines TRBV5-1 with TRBJ1-1; 11 nucleotides align to TRBD1. The V segment lost 3 bases and the J segment 4 bases; nucleotides outside the gene matches: 2. Germline loops: CDR1 SGHRS, CDR2 YFSETQ. The CDR3 consists of 14 residues. CDR3 protein: CASSSGTGGTEAFF. CDR3 coding DNA: TGCGCCAGCAGCTCCGGGACAGGGGGCACTGAAGCTTTCTTT.

V is TRBV24-1 and J is TRBJ2-1; 10 bases map to TRBD2. Germline CDR1 and CDR2: KGHDR and SFDVKD. V shed 9 bases and J 6 bases; nucleotides not matched to a gene: 4. The CDR3 runs 13 residues. The CDR3 spells CATSGLASNEQFF. The CDR3, as DNA: TGTGCCACCTCGGGACTAGCGTCCAATGAGCAGTTCTTC.

J is TRBJ2-7 and V is TRBV5-1; a possible D gene is TRBD1 (6 bases). CDR1 SGHRS and CDR2 YFSETQ come from the germline V gene. V was pared by 2 bases and J by 5 bases, with 8 bases between. CDR3 length: 12 residues. CDR3 in amino acids: CASSLGDNEQYF. Here the CDR3 DNA reads TGCGCCAGCAGCTTAGGGGACAACGAGCAGTACTTC.

As to this clone: The sample holds other DNA sequences that translate to the same CDR3. The chain employs TRBV18 and TRBJ2-7; D gene unclear. Looked up from germline, CDR1 is KGHSH and CDR2 is LQKENI. There are 12 residues in the CDR3. Trimming left V 3 bases short and J 0 bases short, with 3 bases between. In DNA, the CDR3 is TGTGCCAGCTCACCCAACTCCTACGAGCAGTACTTC. As protein: CASSPNSYEQYF.

The rearrangement links TRBV10-2 to TRBJ2-7; 9 bases line up with TRBD1. The CDR3 has 13 amino acids. Trimming removed 7 bases from V and 5 bases from J; junction bases left unmatched: 6. Germline V CDR1 and CDR2: WSHSY, SAAADI. Here the CDR3 DNA reads TGCGCCAGCAATCCTACAGGGGGCAACGAGCAGTACTTC. This codes for CASNPTGGNEQYF.

The chain carries TRBV5-8 and TRBJ2-7; no reliable D call. V shed 4 bases and J shed 6 bases, with 14 bases lying between them. This CDR3 region has 13 residues. Germline CDR1 is SGHTS and CDR2 is YDEGEE. CDR3 residues: CASSVNIASEQYF. The CDR3 DNA follows: TGTGCCAGCAGCGTAAACATTGCAAGCGAGCAGTACTTC. Filled out from reference TRBV5-8 and TRBJ2-7, the complete variable domain reads EAGVTQSPTHLIKTRGQQATLRCSPISGHTSVYWYQQALGLGLQFLLWYDEGEERNRGNFPPRFSGRQFPNYSSELNVNALELEDSALYLCASSVNIASEQYFGPGTRLTVT.

This clone has a single count. Other DNA sequences in this sample translate to the same CDR3. The rearrangement links TRBV18 to TRBJ1-5; tentative D call: TRBD1 (6 bases). Germline V gene data show CDR1 as KGHSH and CDR2 as LQKENI. V shed 3 bases and J shed 7 bases, with 10 bases lying between them. CDR3 length: 13 residues. The CDR3 DNA follows: TGTGCCAGCTCACCCCCAGGGGTACAGCCCCAGCATTTT. Residues: CASSPPGVQPQHF.

CDR3 loop: CASSLMGRGSSYEQYF. The CDR3 bases are TGTGCCAGCAGTTTAATGGGGCGGGGAAGCTCCTACGAGCAGTACTTC. The chain has TRBV28 and TRBJ2-7, with D perhaps matching TRBD2 (6 bases). Germline loops: CDR1 MDHEN, CDR2 SYDVKM. Deletions cut 2 bases from V and 0 bases from J, with 14 bases between. There are 16 residues in the CDR3.